A selection of T cell receptor beta chains follows, all from one sample in a study of cytomegalovirus exposure and HLA in healthy donors. Here immunoSEQ multiplex PCR was the method, and the copy in TCRdb shows in-frame clones only, minus some. This table has some 110,000 clones, approximately 72% appearing once. The sample taken for sequencing was PBMCs. The receptors originated from a man younger than 40 in good health and CMV-seronegative. Each CDR3 is given with its conserved first and last residue. Each record gives: V gene, CDR3 protein.

TRBV9 CASSVVAGGTYEQYF
TRBV4-1 CASSQGRRASGSYNEQFF
TRBV6-4 CASPGAGGPCSYEQYF
TRBV11-2 CASNSRSGELFF
TRBV20-1 CSVETQSLAFF
TRBV29-1 CSVETAMNTEAFF
TRBV5-6 CASSLVGTGDYQPQHF
TRBV6-4 CASSESRGSTDTQYF
TRBV30 CAWRDRNNEKLFF
TRBV28 CASSPRTIWNEQFF
TRBV7-2 CASGGRSLYGYTF
TRBV1 CTSSQDHIAGYNEQFF
TRBV7-9 CASSSPTSGRAGIQYF
TRBV11-2 CASSPRGGRNYEQYF
TRBV7-7 CASSLAKRTSGSYETQYF
TRBV2 CASIMNTEAFF
TRBV5-4 CASSLGWLAGGGKNEQFF
TRBV19 CASSIRVSGELFF
TRBV5-1 CASSKGQLAKNIQYF
TRBV7-9 CASSYQGRMHTEAFF
TRBV7-9 CASSYPGLAKETQYF
TRBV4-1 CASSQDGQGNTEAFF
TRBV13 CASSPSSGQAMSGANVLTF
TRBV25-1 CASSDGGQGGNEQFF
TRBV29-1 CSVEGGRGYEQYF
TRBV10-1 CASSPGGRTEAFF
TRBV13 CASRPGQGVMNTEAFF
TRBV28 CASSLYHRIEGYTF
TRBV13 CASSLIGTATYTF
TRBV27 CASSPQWMGRNYGYTF
TRBV7-9 CSSSSGQGSMTF
TRBV6-5 CASRRAKEGTQYF
TRBV21-1 CASPPGQGRADTQYF
TRBV2 CASSHRDRVTGELFF
TRBV25-1 CASTRGFPYEQYF
TRBV5-1 CASSTGQGAVGNTIYF
TRBV28 CALGGRVGEKLFF
TRBV6-4 CASSAQGTEQFF
TRBV27 CASSLYPGMNTEAFF
TRBV5-1 CASKGLTSADEQYF
TRBV28 CASSLKTGFNQPQHF
TRBV18 CASSPPAGDVPNEKLFF